A single sample is the source of the 6 T cell receptor beta chains below, sequenced in a study of cytomegalovirus exposure and HLA in healthy donors. The PCR employed 60 Vbeta primers together with 13 Jbeta primers. The data were produced by immunoSEQ multiplex PCR, yet TCRdb's version contains in-frame clones alone and is incomplete. Seen here are roughly 120,000 clones, 67% observed once, and the top ten hold roughly 8.3%. The material sequenced was PBMCs. The receptors stem from a man younger than 35 in good health and CMV-seropositive.

The rearrangement uses TRBV9 and TRBJ2-6, with D possibly matching TRBD2 (5 bases). The V and J ends lost 1 base and 2 bases respectively, with 16 bases between them. The CDR3 spans 18 residues. Germline assignment: CDR1 SGDLS and CDR2 YYNGEE. CDR3 residues: CASSVTRAPAPGANVLTF. As DNA, the CDR3 is TGTGCCAGCAGCGTAACGAGGGCTCCGGCACCTGGGGCCAACGTCCTGACTTTC.

This clone turned up a few times. J is TRBJ1-2 and V is TRBV28, with 8 nucleotides matching TRBD1. CDR3 length equals 14 residues. CDR1 is MDHEN, CDR2 SYDVKM, per germline. V trimming: 6 bases; J trimming: 1 base; junction bases outside the gene matches: 4. The CDR3 DNA reads TGTGCCAGCAGCCCGACAGGGGATAACTATGGCTACACCTTC. It is translated as CASSPTGDNYGYTF.

The CDR3 protein is CASSLVLEKLFF. CDR3 nucleotide sequence: TGTGCCAGCAGCCTTGTCCTTGAAAAACTGTTTTTT. The rearrangement joins TRBV7-8 to TRBJ1-4, with D unclear. There are 12 residues in the CDR3. Trimming took off 5 bases at V and 7 bases at J, with 8 bases between the two ends. The germline V gene encodes CDR1 SGHVS and CDR2 FQNEAQ.

This clone was detected only once. The V call is TRBV11-2, the J call TRBJ1-1, with a tentative D call TRBD1 (6 bases). Germline lookup yields CDR1 SGHAT and CDR2 FQNNGV. Between the trimmed V and J ends, which lost 3 bases and 3 bases, there was a span of 11 bases. CDR3 length: 14 amino acids. The CDR3 nucleotides are TGTGCCAGCAGCTTGCAGGGGCGGCACACTGAAGCTTTCTTT. Amino acid sequence: CASSLQGRHTEAFF.

This chain joins TRBV18 and TRBJ1-1; D not resolved. The V gene lost 5 bases and the J gene lost 0 bases, with 16 bases spanning the gap. CDR3 size: 16 residues. CDR1 and CDR2 from the germline V gene are KGHSH and LQKENI. CDR3 DNA: TGTGCCAGCTCATGGGCGGGAGGAACCATGAACACTGAAGCTTTCTTT. As protein: CASSWAGGTMNTEAFF.

This clone has more than one count but fewer than ten. The chain carries TRBV9 and TRBJ1-2, with D unclear. This CDR3 region has 15 residues. V lost 4 bases and J 4 bases, leaving 17 bases between the germline ends. Germline lookup yields CDR1 SGDLS and CDR2 YYNGEE. The CDR3 DNA is TGTGCCAGCAGCCACCTAAGGGATGGAGGCTATGGCTACACCTTC. Protein product: CASSHLRDGGYGYTF.